A selection of T cell receptor beta chains follows, all from one sample in a study of long-term antiretroviral therapy in people with HIV. Only in-frame clones appear in the TCRdb table, and some are missing; sequencing was by immunoSEQ multiplex PCR. The repertoire holds approximately 6,700 clones, with around 74% as singletons. Material: unsorted PBMCs, obtained 0.1 years before starting antiretroviral therapy. Every receptor here comes from a man in his late teens or twenties with HIV. Both conserved end residues are part of each CDR3. The D gene is left open where the match is weak. Rows give clone size only sometimes, using once, few, many, or a class for an expanded clone.

d_call: TRBD2; v_call: TRBV4-1; clone_size: -; j_call: TRBJ2-1; cdr3_aa: CASSQEASGGHNEQFF; cdr3_nt: TGCGCCAGCAGCCAAGAAGCTAGCGGGGGTCACAATGAGCAGTTCTTC
d_call: TRBD1; v_call: TRBV2; clone_size: few; j_call: TRBJ2-2; cdr3_aa: CASKDRGPLELFF; cdr3_nt: TGTGCCAGCAAGGACAGGGGACCCTTGGAGCTGTTTTTT
d_call: -; v_call: TRBV7-2; clone_size: -; j_call: TRBJ2-1; cdr3_aa: CASSRDRDYNEQFF; cdr3_nt: TGTGCCAGCAGCCGCGATAGGGACTACAATGAGCAGTTCTTC
d_call: -; v_call: TRBV19; clone_size: -; j_call: TRBJ2-1; cdr3_aa: CASSTGQHAGYNEQFF; cdr3_nt: TGTGCCAGTAGTACCGGACAGCATGCGGGATACAATGAGCAGTTCTTC
d_call: TRBD1; v_call: TRBV5-4; clone_size: -; j_call: TRBJ1-1; cdr3_aa: CASKPETGAWNTEAFF; cdr3_nt: TGTGCCAGCAAACCCGAGACAGGGGCTTGGAACACTGAAGCTTTCTTT
d_call: -; v_call: TRBV29-1; clone_size: -; j_call: TRBJ1-1; cdr3_aa: CSVDRGADTEAFF; cdr3_nt: TGCAGCGTTGATCGGGGGGCGGACACTGAAGCTTTCTTT
d_call: -; v_call: TRBV6-5; clone_size: -; j_call: TRBJ2-5; cdr3_aa: CASSLLGGETQYF; cdr3_nt: TGTGCCAGCAGTTTACTAGGGGGGGAGACCCAGTACTTC
d_call: TRBD2; v_call: TRBV15; clone_size: once; j_call: TRBJ2-3; cdr3_aa: CATSRPGGATDTQYF; cdr3_nt: TGTGCCACCAGCCGCCCGGGAGGGGCCACAGATACGCAGTATTTT
d_call: TRBD1; v_call: TRBV27; clone_size: -; j_call: TRBJ2-7; cdr3_aa: CASSPATGAAYEQYF; cdr3_nt: TGTGCCAGCAGTCCAGCGACAGGGGCGGCCTACGAGCAGTACTTC
d_call: -; v_call: TRBV15; clone_size: -; j_call: TRBJ1-5; cdr3_aa: CATSETGLHNQPQHF; cdr3_nt: TGTGCCACCAGCGAAACAGGGCTACATAATCAGCCCCAGCATTTT
d_call: -; v_call: TRBV18; clone_size: -; j_call: TRBJ2-3; cdr3_aa: CASSPPRAALPDTQYF; cdr3_nt: TGTGCCAGCTCACCACCGAGAGCAGCTCTCCCAGATACGCAGTATTTT
d_call: -; v_call: TRBV6-5; clone_size: -; j_call: TRBJ2-1; cdr3_aa: CASSYSGTEQFF; cdr3_nt: TGTGCCAGCAGTTACTCCGGGACAGAGCAGTTCTTC
d_call: TRBD1; v_call: TRBV7-8; clone_size: -; j_call: TRBJ1-2; cdr3_aa: CASSSPRERDSFGYGYTF; cdr3_nt: TGTGCCAGCAGCTCCCCCAGGGAGCGGGACAGCTTTGGGTATGGCTACACCTTC
d_call: -; v_call: TRBV30; clone_size: -; j_call: TRBJ1-2; cdr3_aa: CAWSVVGWGYTF; cdr3_nt: TGTGCCTGGAGTGTCGTGGGGTGGGGCTACACCTTC
d_call: -; v_call: TRBV5-1; clone_size: -; j_call: TRBJ2-7; cdr3_aa: CASSLAGSEQYF; cdr3_nt: TGCGCCAGCAGCTTGGCAGGGTCCGAGCAGTACTTC
d_call: -; v_call: TRBV18; clone_size: -; j_call: TRBJ1-6; cdr3_aa: CASSPPRASSYNSPLHF; cdr3_nt: TGTGCCAGCTCACCACCGAGGGCCAGCTCCTATAATTCACCCCTCCACTTT
d_call: -; v_call: TRBV5-5; clone_size: once; j_call: TRBJ2-1; cdr3_aa: CASNVEGSEGEQFF; cdr3_nt: TGTGCCAGCAATGTAGAGGGGTCGGAAGGTGAGCAGTTCTTC
d_call: -; v_call: TRBV11-2; clone_size: -; j_call: TRBJ2-3; cdr3_aa: CASSPGWQGSTDTQYF; cdr3_nt: TGTGCCAGCAGCCCAGGGTGGCAGGGTAGCACAGATACGCAGTATTTT
d_call: -; v_call: TRBV28; clone_size: few; j_call: TRBJ1-2; cdr3_aa: CASGYGYTF; cdr3_nt: TGTGCCAGCGGCTATGGCTACACCTTC
d_call: -; v_call: TRBV6-5; clone_size: -; j_call: TRBJ1-2; cdr3_aa: CASSLFGYGYTF; cdr3_nt: TGTGCCAGCAGTTTATTTGGCTATGGCTACACCTTC
d_call: -; v_call: TRBV18; clone_size: -; j_call: TRBJ2-1; cdr3_aa: CASSPSRTDWNEQFF; cdr3_nt: TGTGCCAGCTCACCCTCCAGGACAGACTGGAATGAGCAGTTCTTC
d_call: TRBD1; v_call: TRBV30; clone_size: -; j_call: TRBJ1-6; cdr3_aa: CAWSDDRGNSPLHF; cdr3_nt: TGTGCCTGGAGTGACGACAGGGGGAATTCACCCCTCCACTTT
d_call: TRBD1; v_call: TRBV5-4; clone_size: -; j_call: TRBJ2-3; cdr3_aa: CASSWGQGSTDTQYF; cdr3_nt: TGTGCCAGCAGCTGGGGACAGGGAAGCACAGATACGCAGTATTTT
d_call: -; v_call: TRBV6-6; clone_size: -; j_call: TRBJ1-1; cdr3_aa: CASSYFRGVEAFF; cdr3_nt: TGTGCCAGCAGTTACTTTAGGGGGGTTGAAGCTTTCTTT
d_call: -; v_call: TRBV6-6; clone_size: -; j_call: TRBJ2-2; cdr3_aa: CASSPRGELFF; cdr3_nt: TGTGCCAGCAGTCCTCGCGGGGAGCTGTTTTTT
d_call: TRBD2; v_call: TRBV6-5; clone_size: -; j_call: TRBJ2-1; cdr3_aa: CASSRTSGAYNEQFF; cdr3_nt: TGTGCCAGCAGCCGGACTAGCGGGGCCTACAATGAGCAGTTCTTC
d_call: -; v_call: TRBV6-4; clone_size: -; j_call: TRBJ1-1; cdr3_aa: CASSDYRGGRGTEAFF; cdr3_nt: TGTGCCAGCAGTGACTACCGGGGGGGCAGGGGCACTGAAGCTTTCTTT
d_call: -; v_call: TRBV18; clone_size: -; j_call: TRBJ1-5; cdr3_aa: CASSPRQGGAYSNQPQHF; cdr3_nt: TGTGCCAGCTCACCACGGCAGGGAGGCGCGTATAGCAATCAGCCCCAGCATTTT
d_call: -; v_call: TRBV10-2; clone_size: -; j_call: TRBJ2-3; cdr3_aa: CATRGDTQYF; cdr3_nt: TGCGCCACAAGAGGAGATACGCAGTATTTT
d_call: TRBD1; v_call: TRBV28; clone_size: -; j_call: TRBJ2-5; cdr3_aa: CASSLNRGFGETQYF; cdr3_nt: TGTGCCAGCAGTTTGAACAGGGGGTTCGGAGAGACCCAGTACTTC
d_call: TRBD2; v_call: TRBV9; clone_size: once; j_call: TRBJ2-3; cdr3_aa: CASSVVPRTSGGGTDTQYF; cdr3_nt: TGTGCCAGCAGCGTAGTCCCCAGAACTAGCGGGGGGGGTACAGATACGCAGTATTTT
d_call: TRBD1; v_call: TRBV7-2; clone_size: -; j_call: TRBJ1-5; cdr3_aa: CASSLEGGGQPQHF; cdr3_nt: TGTGCCAGCAGCTTGGAAGGGGGCGGACAGCCCCAGCATTTT
d_call: -; v_call: TRBV21-1; clone_size: -; j_call: TRBJ1-1; cdr3_aa: CASSASGTENTEAFF; cdr3_nt: TGTGCCAGCAGCGCCTCCGGGACAGAGAACACTGAAGCTTTCTTT
d_call: -; v_call: TRBV27; clone_size: once; j_call: TRBJ1-1; cdr3_aa: CASSLISSTVNTEAFF; cdr3_nt: TGTGCCAGCAGTCTTATTTCTTCGACGGTGAACACTGAAGCTTTCTTT
d_call: -; v_call: TRBV7-9; clone_size: -; j_call: TRBJ2-1; cdr3_aa: CASSFLSSEQFF; cdr3_nt: TGTGCCAGCAGCTTCCTTAGTTCCGAGCAGTTCTTC
d_call: TRBD1; v_call: TRBV7-2; clone_size: -; j_call: TRBJ2-6; cdr3_aa: CASSRRGQGAGSGANVLTF; cdr3_nt: TGTGCCAGCAGCCGAAGGGGGCAGGGGGCGGGCTCTGGGGCCAACGTCCTGACTTTC
d_call: -; v_call: TRBV6-6; clone_size: -; j_call: TRBJ2-3; cdr3_aa: CASSSTGNTDTQYF; cdr3_nt: TGTGCCAGCAGTTCTACAGGGAACACAGATACGCAGTATTTT
d_call: TRBD2; v_call: TRBV28; clone_size: once; j_call: TRBJ2-7; cdr3_aa: CASSPIRGGYEQYF; cdr3_nt: TGTGCCAGCAGCCCCATCCGGGGGGGCTACGAGCAGTACTTC
d_call: -; v_call: TRBV7-9; clone_size: few; j_call: TRBJ1-4; cdr3_aa: CASSLGRGGEKLFF; cdr3_nt: TGTGCCAGCAGCTTAGGCAGGGGAGGTGAAAAACTGTTTTTT
d_call: -; v_call: TRBV11-2; clone_size: -; j_call: TRBJ2-2; cdr3_aa: CASSLVGRLTGELFF; cdr3_nt: TGTGCCAGCAGCTTAGTTGGCAGACTCACCGGGGAGCTGTTTTTT
d_call: -; v_call: TRBV9; clone_size: once; j_call: TRBJ1-1; cdr3_aa: CASSVGIGTEAFF; cdr3_nt: TGTGCCAGCAGCGTCGGAATCGGCACTGAAGCTTTCTTT
d_call: -; v_call: TRBV6-6; clone_size: -; j_call: TRBJ1-1; cdr3_aa: CASSYSGGAFF; cdr3_nt: TGTGCCAGCAGTTACTCAGGGGGAGCTTTCTTT
d_call: -; v_call: TRBV9; clone_size: -; j_call: TRBJ1-4; cdr3_aa: CASSSTLGSEKLFF; cdr3_nt: TGTGCCAGCAGCTCGACGCTGGGGAGTGAAAAACTGTTTTTT
d_call: TRBD1; v_call: TRBV2; clone_size: -; j_call: TRBJ1-2; cdr3_aa: CATDDRVSGYTF; cdr3_nt: TGTGCCACCGACGACAGGGTGTCTGGCTACACCTTC
d_call: -; v_call: TRBV19; clone_size: -; j_call: TRBJ1-2; cdr3_aa: CASSRDGGGRGYTF; cdr3_nt: TGTGCCAGTAGCCGAGACGGCGGCGGAAGGGGCTACACCTTC
d_call: -; v_call: TRBV4-2; clone_size: -; j_call: TRBJ2-2; cdr3_aa: CASAKPGGTTGELFF; cdr3_nt: TGTGCCAGCGCTAAACCCGGGGGGACAACCGGGGAGCTGTTTTTT
d_call: -; v_call: TRBV29-1; clone_size: -; j_call: TRBJ1-1; cdr3_aa: CSVDKQGGAEAFF; cdr3_nt: TGCAGCGTTGATAAACAGGGAGGGGCTGAAGCTTTCTTT
d_call: -; v_call: TRBV7-6; clone_size: -; j_call: TRBJ1-1; cdr3_aa: CASSLQVNTEAFF; cdr3_nt: TGTGCCAGCAGCTTACAGGTTAACACTGAAGCTTTCTTT
d_call: -; v_call: TRBV11-3; clone_size: -; j_call: TRBJ2-2; cdr3_aa: CASSSNRAGKNTGELFF; cdr3_nt: TGTGCCAGCAGCTCAAATAGGGCCGGGAAAAACACCGGGGAGCTGTTTTTT
d_call: -; v_call: TRBV7-2; clone_size: -; j_call: TRBJ2-1; cdr3_aa: CASSPRGRGRLRGEQFF; cdr3_nt: TGTGCCAGCAGCCCTAGGGGCCGGGGACGCCTAAGGGGTGAGCAGTTCTTC
d_call: -; v_call: TRBV2; clone_size: -; j_call: TRBJ2-5; cdr3_aa: CASTGERWASVEETQYF; cdr3_nt: TGTGCCAGCACGGGGGAGAGGTGGGCTAGCGTAGAAGAGACCCAGTACTTC
d_call: -; v_call: TRBV4-1; clone_size: -; j_call: TRBJ2-2; cdr3_aa: CASSQDRHGASEVGELFF; cdr3_nt: TGCGCCAGCAGCCAAGACCGCCACGGGGCCTCGGAGGTCGGGGAGCTGTTTTTT
d_call: TRBD1; v_call: TRBV10-3; clone_size: -; j_call: TRBJ1-5; cdr3_aa: CAIGHDREGNGQPQHF; cdr3_nt: TGTGCCATCGGACACGACAGGGAGGGGAATGGTCAGCCCCAGCATTTT
d_call: TRBD2; v_call: TRBV6-4; clone_size: few; j_call: TRBJ2-3; cdr3_aa: CASSASGGQDTQYF; cdr3_nt: TGTGCCAGCAGTGCTAGCGGGGGACAAGATACGCAGTATTTT
d_call: -; v_call: TRBV7-8; clone_size: once; j_call: TRBJ1-3; cdr3_aa: CASSRGGTGNTIYF; cdr3_nt: TGTGCCAGCAGCAGAGGGGGAACTGGAAACACCATATATTTT
d_call: -; v_call: TRBV10-1; clone_size: -; j_call: TRBJ2-2; cdr3_aa: CASGPQGWGPGELFF; cdr3_nt: TGCGCCAGCGGGCCCCAGGGTTGGGGACCCGGGGAGCTGTTTTTT
d_call: TRBD2; v_call: TRBV29-1; clone_size: -; j_call: TRBJ2-1; cdr3_aa: CSATGGSYNEQFF; cdr3_nt: TGCAGCGCAACCGGGGGGTCCTACAATGAGCAGTTCTTC
d_call: -; v_call: TRBV7-3; clone_size: -; j_call: TRBJ2-1; cdr3_aa: CASSLMRSYNEQFF; cdr3_nt: TGTGCCAGCAGCTTAATGCGGTCCTACAATGAGCAGTTCTTC